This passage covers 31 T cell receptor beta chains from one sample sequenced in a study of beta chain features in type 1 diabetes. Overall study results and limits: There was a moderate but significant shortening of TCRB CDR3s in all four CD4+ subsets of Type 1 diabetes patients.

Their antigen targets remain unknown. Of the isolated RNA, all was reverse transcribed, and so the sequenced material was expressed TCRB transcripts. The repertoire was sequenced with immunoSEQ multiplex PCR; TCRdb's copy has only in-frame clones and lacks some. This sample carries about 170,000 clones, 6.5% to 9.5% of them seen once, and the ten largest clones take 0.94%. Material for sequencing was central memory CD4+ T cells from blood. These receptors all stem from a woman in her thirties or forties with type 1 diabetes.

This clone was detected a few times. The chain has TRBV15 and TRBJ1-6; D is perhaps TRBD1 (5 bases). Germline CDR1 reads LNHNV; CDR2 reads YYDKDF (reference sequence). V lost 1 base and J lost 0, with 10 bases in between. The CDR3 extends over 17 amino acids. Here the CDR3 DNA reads TGTGCCACCAGCAGAGTGGGGGGAAGCTCCTATAATTCACCCCTCCACTTT. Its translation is CATSRVGGSSYNSPLHF.

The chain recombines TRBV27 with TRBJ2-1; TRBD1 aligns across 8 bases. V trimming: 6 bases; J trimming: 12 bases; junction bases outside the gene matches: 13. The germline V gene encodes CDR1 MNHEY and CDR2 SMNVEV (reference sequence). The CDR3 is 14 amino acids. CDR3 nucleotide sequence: TGTGCCAGCAGGCCGGGACAGGCCCACGGTTCGCAGTTCTTC. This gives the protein CASRPGQAHGSQFF.

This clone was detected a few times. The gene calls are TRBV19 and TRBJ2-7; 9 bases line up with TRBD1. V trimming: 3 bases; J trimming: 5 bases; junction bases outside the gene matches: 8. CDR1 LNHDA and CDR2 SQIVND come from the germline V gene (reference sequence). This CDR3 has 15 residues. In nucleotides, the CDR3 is TGTGCCAGTAGTATGCGGGGACAGGGAACCAACGAGCAGTACTTC. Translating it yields CASSMRGQGTNEQYF.

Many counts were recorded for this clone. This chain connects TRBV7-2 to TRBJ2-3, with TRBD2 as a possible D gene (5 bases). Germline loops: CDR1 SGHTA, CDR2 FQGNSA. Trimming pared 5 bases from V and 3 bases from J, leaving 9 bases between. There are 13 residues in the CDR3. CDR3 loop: CASSAGFTDTQYF. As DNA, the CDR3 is TGTGCCAGCAGCGCGGGCTTTACAGATACGCAGTATTTT.

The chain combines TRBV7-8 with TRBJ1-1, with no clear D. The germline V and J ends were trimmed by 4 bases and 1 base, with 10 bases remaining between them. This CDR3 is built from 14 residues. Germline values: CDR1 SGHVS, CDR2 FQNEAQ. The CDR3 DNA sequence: TGTGCCAGCAGCTCCCTGTTAGAGAACACTGAAGCTTTCTTT. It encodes CASSSLLENTEAFF.

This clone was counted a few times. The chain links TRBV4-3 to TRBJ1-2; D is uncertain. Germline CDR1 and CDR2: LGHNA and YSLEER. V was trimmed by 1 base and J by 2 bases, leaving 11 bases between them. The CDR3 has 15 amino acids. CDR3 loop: CASSQGPGANYGYTF. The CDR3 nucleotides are TGCGCCAGCAGCCAAGGCCCTGGTGCGAACTATGGCTACACCTTC.

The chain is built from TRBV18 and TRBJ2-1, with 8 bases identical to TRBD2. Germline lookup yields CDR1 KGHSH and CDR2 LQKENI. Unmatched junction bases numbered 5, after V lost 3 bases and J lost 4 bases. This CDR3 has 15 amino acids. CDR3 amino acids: CASSPGEREYNEQFF. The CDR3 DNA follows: TGTGCCAGCTCACCCGGGGAGCGGGAGTACAATGAGCAGTTCTTC.

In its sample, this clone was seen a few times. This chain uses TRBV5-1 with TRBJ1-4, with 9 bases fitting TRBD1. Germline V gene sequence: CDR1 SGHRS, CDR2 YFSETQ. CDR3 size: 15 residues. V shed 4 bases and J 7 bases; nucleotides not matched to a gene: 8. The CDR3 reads CASSHYGQGTEKLFF. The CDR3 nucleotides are TGCGCCAGCAGCCATTACGGACAGGGGACTGAAAAACTGTTTTTT.

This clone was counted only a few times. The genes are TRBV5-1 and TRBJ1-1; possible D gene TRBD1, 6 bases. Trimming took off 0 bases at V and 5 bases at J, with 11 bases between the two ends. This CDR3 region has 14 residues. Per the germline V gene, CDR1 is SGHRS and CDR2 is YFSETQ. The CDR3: CASSLGQEGTEAFF. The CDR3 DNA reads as TGCGCCAGCAGCTTGGGACAGGAAGGGACTGAAGCTTTCTTT.

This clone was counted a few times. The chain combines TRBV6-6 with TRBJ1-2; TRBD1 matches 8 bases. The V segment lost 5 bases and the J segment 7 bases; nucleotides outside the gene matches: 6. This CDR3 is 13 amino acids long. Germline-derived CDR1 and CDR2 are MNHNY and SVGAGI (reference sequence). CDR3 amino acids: CASSKDREGGYTF. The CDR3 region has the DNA TGTGCCAGCAGTAAGGACAGGGAGGGTGGCTACACCTTC.

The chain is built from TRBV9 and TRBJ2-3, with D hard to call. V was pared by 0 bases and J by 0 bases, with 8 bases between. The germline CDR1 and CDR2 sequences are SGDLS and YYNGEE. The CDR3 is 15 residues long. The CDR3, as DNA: TGTGCCAGCAGCGTAGACCCCAGTAGCACAGATACGCAGTATTTT. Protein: CASSVDPSSTDTQYF.

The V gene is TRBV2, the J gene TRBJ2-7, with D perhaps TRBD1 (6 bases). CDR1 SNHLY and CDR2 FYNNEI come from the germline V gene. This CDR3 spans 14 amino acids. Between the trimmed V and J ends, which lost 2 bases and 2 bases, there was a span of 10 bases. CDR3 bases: TGTGCCAGCAGTGAACAGGGGCTCCCCTACGAGCAGTACTTC. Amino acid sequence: CASSEQGLPYEQYF.

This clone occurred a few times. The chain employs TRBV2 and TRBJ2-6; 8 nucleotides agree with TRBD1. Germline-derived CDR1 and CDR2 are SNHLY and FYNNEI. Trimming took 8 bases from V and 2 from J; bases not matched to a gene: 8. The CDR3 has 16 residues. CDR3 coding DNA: TGTGCCAGCTGCAGGGGGCAAGAGGCTGGGGCCAACGTCCTGACTTTC. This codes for CASCRGQEAGANVLTF.

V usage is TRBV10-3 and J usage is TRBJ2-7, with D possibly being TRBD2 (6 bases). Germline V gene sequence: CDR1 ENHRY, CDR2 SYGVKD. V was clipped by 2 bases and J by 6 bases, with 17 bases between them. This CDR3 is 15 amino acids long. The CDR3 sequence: CAISEAPGGSGEQYF. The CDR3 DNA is TGTGCCATCAGTGAGGCTCCTGGAGGGTCGGGCGAGCAGTACTTC.

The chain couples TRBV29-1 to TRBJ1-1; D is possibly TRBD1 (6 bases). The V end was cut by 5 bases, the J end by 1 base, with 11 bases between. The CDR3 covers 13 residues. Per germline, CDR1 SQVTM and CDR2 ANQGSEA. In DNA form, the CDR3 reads TGCAGCGTTACGGACAGCAAGAACACTGAAGCTTTCTTT. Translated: CSVTDSKNTEAFF.

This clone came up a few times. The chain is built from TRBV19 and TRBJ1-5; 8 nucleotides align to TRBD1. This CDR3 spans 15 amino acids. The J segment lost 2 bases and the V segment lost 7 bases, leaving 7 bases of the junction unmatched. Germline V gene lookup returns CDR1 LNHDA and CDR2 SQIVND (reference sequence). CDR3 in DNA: TGTGCCAGTATGGACAGGGCTTCGGGCAATCAGCCCCAGCATTTT. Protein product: CASMDRASGNQPQHF.

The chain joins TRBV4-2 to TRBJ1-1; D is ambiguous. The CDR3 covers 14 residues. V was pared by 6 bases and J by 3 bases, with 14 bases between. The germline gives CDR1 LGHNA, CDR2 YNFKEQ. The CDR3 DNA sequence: TGTGCCAGCAGTCTAGAAGTGAGTGACACTGAAGCTTTCTTT. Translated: CASSLEVSDTEAFF.

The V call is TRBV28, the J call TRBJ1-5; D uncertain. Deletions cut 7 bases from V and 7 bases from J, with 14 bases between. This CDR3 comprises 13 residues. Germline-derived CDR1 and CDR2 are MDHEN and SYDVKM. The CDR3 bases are TGTGCCAGCATCCCGTCCCGAGGCCAGCCCCAGCATTTT. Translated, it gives CASIPSRGQPQHF.

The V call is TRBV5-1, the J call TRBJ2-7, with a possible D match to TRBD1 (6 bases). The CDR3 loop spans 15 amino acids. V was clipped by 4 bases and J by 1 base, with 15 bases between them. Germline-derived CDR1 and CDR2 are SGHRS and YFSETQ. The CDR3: CASSPGTKVSYEQYF. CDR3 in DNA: TGCGCCAGCAGCCCCGGGACAAAAGTTTCCTACGAGCAGTACTTC. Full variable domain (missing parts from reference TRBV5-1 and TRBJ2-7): KAGVTQTPRYLIKTRGQQVTLSCSPISGHRSVSWYQQTPGQGLQFLFEYFSETQRNKGNFPGRFSGRQFSNSRSEMNVSTLELGDSALYLCASSPGTKVSYEQYFGPGTRLTVT.

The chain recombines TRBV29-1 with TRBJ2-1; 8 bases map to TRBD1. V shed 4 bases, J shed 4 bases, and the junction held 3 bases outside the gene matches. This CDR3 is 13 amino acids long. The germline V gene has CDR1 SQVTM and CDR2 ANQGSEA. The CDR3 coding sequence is TGCAGCGTTGGGGGGACAGGTTACAATGAGCAGTTCTTC. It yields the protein CSVGGTGYNEQFF.

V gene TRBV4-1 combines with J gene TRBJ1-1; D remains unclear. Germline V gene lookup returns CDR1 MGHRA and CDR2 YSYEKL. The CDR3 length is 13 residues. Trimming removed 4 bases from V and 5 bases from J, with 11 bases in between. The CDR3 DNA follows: TGCGCCAGCAGCCCCCACTCGGGGACTGAAGCTTTCTTT. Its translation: CASSPHSGTEAFF.

The CDR3: CASSSGGLSTEAFF. In DNA, the CDR3 is TGTGCCAGCAGCTCGGGGGGACTGAGCACTGAAGCTTTCTTT. The chain combines TRBV7-3 with TRBJ1-1, with D possibly TRBD1 on 5 matching bases. The germline V gene encodes CDR1 SGHTA and CDR2 FQGTGA. V was pared by 4 bases and J by 4 bases, with 13 bases between. The CDR3 covers 14 residues.

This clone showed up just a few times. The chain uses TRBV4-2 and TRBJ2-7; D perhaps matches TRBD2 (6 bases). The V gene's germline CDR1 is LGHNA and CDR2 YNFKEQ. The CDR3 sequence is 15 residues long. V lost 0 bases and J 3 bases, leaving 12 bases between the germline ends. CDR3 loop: CASSQDRGINYEQYF. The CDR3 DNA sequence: TGTGCCAGCAGCCAAGATCGCGGGATCAACTACGAGCAGTACTTC.

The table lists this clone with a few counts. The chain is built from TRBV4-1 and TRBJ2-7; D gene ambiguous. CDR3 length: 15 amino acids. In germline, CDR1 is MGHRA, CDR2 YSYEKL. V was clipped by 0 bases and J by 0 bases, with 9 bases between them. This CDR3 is CASSQDQHPSYEQYF. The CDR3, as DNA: TGCGCCAGCAGCCAAGATCAACACCCCTCCTACGAGCAGTACTTC.

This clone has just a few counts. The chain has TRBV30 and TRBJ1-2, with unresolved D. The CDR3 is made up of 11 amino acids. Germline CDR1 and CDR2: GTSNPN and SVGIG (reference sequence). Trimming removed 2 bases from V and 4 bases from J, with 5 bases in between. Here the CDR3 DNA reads TGTGCCTGGAGTCTGGCCTATGGCTACACCTTC. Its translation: CAWSLAYGYTF.

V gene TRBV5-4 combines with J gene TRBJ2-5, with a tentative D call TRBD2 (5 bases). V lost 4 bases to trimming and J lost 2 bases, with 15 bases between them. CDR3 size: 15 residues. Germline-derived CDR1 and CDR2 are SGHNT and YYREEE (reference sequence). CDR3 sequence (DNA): TGTGCCAGCAGCCAAGACCTCCCGGGGCAAGAGACCCAGTACTTC. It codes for CASSQDLPGQETQYF.

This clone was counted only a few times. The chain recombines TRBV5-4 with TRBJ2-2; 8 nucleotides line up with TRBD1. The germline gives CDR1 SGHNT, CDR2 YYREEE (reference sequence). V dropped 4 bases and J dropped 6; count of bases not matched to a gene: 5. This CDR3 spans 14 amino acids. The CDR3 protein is CASSLRGRAGELFF. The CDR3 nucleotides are TGTGCCAGCAGCCTCAGGGGGCGTGCCGGGGAGCTGTTTTTT.

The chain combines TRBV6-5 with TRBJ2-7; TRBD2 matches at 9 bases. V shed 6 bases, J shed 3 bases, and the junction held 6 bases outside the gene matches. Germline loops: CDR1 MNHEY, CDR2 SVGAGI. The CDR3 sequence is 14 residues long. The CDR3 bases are TGTGCCAGCAGCAGGACTAGCGTTAACTACGAGCAGTACTTC. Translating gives CASSRTSVNYEQYF.

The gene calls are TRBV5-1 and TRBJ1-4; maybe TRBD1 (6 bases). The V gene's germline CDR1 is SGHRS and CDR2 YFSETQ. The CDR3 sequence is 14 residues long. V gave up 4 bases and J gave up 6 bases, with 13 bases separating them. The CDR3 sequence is CASSPDEGDEKLFF. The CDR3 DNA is TGCGCCAGCAGCCCGGACGAGGGGGATGAAAAACTGTTTTTT.

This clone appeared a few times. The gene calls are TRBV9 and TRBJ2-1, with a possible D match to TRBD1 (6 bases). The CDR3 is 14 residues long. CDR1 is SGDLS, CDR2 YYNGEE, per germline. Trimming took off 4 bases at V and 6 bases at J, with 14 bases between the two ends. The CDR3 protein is CASSSHRVPNEQFF. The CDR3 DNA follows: TGTGCCAGCAGCTCCCACAGGGTACCCAATGAGCAGTTCTTC.

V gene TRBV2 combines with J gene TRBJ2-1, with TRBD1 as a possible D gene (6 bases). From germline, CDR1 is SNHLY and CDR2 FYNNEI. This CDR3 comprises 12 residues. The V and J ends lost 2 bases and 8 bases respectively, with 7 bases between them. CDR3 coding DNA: TGTGCCAGCAGTGAATCAGGGGATGAGCAGTTCTTC. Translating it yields CASSESGDEQFF.